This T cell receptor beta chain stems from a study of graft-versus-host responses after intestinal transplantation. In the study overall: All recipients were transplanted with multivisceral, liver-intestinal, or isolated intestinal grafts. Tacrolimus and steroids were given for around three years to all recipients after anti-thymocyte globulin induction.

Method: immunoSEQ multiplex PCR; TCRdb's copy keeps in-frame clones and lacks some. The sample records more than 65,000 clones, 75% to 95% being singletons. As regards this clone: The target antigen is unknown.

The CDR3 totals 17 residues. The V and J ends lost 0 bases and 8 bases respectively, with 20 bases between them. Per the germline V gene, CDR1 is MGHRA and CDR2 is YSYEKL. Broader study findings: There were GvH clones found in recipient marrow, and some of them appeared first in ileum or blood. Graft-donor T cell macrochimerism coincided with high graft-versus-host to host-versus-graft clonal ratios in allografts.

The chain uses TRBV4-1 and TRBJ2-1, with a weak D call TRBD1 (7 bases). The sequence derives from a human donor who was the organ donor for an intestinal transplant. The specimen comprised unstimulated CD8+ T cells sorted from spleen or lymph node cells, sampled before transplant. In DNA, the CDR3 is TGCGCCAGCAGCCAAGATAGCGGCGACATGACAGGGCATGAGCAGTTCTTC. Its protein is CASSQDSGDMTGHEQFF.